The T cell receptor beta chain under discussion was sequenced for a study of T-cell reconstitution after alpha-beta-depleted transplantation in children. Study-wide points: Newly generated T cells supplied most T-cell counts and diversity one year post-transplant. Reportedly, only several hundred clones from non-depleted graft cells drove alpha-beta T-cell counts at about two months.

Of note for this clonotype: Its antigen is still unknown.

V lost 6 bases and J 5 bases, leaving 13 bases between the germline ends. CDR1 SNHLY and CDR2 FYNNEI come from the germline V gene. CDR3 size: 13 residues. Unique molecular identifiers were used to barcode this TCRbeta library. TCRdb reanalysed the PCR reads using MiXCR and keeps one entry per CDR3 protein. The sample includes about a million distinct CDR3 sequences, roughly 29% seen only once; the top ten take over 25%. The rearrangement uses TRBV2 and TRBJ1-1; D ambiguous. This receptor was taken from a boy under three years old who had a stem cell transplant for SCID, so the T cells may come from the graft donor. Sequenced here: PBMCs, mostly from graft donor cells, sampled 360 days after TCRalphabeta/CD19-depleted stem cell transplant. The CDR3 DNA is TGTGCCAGCAGCGGGGTCCTGGGGACTGAAGCTTTCTTT. Protein: CASSGVLGTEAFF.